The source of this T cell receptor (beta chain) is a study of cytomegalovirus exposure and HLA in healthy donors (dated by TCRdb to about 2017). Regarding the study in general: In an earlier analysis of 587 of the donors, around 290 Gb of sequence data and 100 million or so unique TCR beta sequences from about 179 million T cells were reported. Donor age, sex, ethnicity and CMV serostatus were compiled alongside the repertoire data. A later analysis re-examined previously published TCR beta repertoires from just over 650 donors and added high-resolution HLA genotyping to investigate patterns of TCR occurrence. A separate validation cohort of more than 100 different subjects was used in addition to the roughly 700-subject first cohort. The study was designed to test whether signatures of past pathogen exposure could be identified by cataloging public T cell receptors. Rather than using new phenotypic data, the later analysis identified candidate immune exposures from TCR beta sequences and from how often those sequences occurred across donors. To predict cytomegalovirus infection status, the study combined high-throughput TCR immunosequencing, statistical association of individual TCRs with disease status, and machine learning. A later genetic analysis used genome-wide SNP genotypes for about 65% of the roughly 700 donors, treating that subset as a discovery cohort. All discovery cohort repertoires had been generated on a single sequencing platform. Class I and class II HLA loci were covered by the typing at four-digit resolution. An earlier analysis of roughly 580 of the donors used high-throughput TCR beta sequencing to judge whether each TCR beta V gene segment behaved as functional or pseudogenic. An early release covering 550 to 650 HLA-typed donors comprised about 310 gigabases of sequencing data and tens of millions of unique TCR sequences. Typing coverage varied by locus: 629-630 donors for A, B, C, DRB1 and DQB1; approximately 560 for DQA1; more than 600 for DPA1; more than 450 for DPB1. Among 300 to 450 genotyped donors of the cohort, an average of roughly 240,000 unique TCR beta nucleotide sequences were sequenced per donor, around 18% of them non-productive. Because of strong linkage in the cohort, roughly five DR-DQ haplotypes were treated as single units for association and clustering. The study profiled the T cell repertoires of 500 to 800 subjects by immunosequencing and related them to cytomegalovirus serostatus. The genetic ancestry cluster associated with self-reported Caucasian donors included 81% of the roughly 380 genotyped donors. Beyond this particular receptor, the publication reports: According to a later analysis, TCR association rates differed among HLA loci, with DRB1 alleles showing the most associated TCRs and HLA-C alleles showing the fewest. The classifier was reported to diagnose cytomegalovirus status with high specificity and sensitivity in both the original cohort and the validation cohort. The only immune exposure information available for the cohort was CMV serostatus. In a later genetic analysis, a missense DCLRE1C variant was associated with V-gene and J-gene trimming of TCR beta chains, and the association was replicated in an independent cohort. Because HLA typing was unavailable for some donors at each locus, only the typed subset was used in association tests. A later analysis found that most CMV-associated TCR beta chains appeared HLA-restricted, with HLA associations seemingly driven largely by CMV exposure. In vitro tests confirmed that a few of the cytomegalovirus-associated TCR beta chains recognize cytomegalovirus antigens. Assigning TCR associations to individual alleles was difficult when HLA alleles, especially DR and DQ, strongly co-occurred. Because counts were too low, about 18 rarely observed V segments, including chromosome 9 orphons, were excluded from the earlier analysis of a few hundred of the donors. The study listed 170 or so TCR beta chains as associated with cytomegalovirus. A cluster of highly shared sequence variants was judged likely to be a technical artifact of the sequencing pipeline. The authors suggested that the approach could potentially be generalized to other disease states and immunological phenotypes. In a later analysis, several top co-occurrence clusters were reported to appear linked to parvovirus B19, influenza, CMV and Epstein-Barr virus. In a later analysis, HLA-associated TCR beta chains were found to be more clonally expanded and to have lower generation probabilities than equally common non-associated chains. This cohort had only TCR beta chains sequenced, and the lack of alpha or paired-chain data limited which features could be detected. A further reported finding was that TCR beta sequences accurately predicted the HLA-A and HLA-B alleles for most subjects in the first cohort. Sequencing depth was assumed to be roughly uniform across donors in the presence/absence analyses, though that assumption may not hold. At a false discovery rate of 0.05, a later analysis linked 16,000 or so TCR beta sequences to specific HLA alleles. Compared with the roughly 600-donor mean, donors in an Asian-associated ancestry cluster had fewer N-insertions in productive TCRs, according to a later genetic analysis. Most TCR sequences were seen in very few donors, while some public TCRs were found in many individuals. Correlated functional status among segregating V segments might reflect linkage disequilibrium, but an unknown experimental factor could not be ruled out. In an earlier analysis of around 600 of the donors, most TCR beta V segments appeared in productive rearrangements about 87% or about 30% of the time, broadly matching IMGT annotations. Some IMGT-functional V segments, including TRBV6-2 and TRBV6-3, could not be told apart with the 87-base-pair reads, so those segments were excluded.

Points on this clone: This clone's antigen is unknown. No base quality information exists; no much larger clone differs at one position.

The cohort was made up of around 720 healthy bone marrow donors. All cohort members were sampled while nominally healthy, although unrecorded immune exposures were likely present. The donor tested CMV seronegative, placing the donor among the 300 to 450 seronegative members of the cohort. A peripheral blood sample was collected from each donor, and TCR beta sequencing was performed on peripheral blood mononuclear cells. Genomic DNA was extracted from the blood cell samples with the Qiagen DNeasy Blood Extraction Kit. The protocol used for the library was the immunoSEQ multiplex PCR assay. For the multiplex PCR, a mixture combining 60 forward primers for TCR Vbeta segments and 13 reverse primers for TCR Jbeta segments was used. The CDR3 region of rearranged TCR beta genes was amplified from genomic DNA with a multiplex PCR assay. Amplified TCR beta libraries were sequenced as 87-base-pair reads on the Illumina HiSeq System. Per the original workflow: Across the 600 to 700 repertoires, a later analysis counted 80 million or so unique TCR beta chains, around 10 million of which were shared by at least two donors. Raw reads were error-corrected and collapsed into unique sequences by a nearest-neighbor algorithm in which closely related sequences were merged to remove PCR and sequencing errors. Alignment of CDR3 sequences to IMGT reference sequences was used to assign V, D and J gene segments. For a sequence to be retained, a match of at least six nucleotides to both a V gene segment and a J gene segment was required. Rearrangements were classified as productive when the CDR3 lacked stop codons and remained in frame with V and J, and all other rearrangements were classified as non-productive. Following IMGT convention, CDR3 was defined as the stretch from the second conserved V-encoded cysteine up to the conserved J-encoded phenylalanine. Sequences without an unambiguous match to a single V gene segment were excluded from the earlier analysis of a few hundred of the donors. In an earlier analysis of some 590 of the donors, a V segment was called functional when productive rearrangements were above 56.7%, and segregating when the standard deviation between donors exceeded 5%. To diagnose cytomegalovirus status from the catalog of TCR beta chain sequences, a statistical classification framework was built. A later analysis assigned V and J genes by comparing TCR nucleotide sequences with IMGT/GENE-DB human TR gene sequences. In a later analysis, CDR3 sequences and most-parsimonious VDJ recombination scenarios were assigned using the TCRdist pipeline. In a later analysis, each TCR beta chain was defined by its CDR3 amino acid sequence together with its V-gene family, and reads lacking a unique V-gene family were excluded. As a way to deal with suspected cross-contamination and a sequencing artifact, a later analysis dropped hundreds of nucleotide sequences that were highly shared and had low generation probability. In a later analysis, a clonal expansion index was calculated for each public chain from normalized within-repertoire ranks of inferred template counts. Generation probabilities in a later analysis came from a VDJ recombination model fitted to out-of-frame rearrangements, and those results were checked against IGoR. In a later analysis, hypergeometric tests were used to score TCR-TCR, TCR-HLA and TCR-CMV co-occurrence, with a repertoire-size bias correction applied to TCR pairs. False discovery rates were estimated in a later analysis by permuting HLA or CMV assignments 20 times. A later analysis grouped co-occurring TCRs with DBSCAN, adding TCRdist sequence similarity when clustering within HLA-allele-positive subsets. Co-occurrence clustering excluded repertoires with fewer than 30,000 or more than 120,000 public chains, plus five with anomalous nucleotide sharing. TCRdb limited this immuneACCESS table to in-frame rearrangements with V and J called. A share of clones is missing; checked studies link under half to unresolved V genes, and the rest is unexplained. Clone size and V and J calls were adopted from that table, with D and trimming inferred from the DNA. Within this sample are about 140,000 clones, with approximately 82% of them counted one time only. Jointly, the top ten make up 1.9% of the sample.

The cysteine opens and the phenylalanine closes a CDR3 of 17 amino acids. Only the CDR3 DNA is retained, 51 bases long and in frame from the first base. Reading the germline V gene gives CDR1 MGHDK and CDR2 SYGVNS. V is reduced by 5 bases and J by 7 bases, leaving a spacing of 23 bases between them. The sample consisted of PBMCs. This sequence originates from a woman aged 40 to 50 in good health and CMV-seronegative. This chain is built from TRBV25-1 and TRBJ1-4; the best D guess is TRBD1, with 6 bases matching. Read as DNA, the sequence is TGTGCCAGCAGTAGGGCGGGGGCGGGTTCGGCTGGTGAAAAACTGTTTTTT. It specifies CASSRAGAGSAGEKLFF.